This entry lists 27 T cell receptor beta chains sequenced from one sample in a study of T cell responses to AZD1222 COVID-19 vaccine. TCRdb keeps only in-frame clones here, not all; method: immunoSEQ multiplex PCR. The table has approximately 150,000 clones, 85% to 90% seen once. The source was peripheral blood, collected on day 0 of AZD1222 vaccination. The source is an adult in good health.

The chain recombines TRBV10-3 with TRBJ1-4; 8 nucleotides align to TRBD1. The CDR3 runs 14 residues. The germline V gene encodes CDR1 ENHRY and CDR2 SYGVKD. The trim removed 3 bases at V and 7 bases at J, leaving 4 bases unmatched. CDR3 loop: CAISDETGVEKLFF. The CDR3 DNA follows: TGTGCCATCAGTGATGAGACAGGGGTTGAAAAACTGTTTTTT.

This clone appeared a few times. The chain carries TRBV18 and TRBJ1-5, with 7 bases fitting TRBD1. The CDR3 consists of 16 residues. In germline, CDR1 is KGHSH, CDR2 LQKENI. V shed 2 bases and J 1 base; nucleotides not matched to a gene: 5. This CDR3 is CASSPSGTASNQPQHF. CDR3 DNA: TGTGCCAGCTCACCATCTGGGACAGCAAGCAATCAGCCCCAGCATTTT.

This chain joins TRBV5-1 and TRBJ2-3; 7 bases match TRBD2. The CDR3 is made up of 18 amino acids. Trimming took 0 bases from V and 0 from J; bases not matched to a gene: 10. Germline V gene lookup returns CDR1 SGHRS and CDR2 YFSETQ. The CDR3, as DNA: TGCGCCAGCAGCTTGGCCAGGTCCGGGAGGCCTAGCACAGATACGCAGTATTTT. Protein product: CASSLARSGRPSTDTQYF.

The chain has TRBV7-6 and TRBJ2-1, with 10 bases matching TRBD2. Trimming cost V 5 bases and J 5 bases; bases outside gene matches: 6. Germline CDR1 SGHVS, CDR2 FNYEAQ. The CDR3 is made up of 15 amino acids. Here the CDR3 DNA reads TGTGCCAGCAGCCTAGGGACTAGCGAGGACAATGAGCAGTTCTTC. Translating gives CASSLGTSEDNEQFF.

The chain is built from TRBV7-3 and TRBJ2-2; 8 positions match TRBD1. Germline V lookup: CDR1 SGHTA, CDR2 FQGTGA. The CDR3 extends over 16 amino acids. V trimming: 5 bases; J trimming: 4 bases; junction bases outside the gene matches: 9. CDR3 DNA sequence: TGTGCCAGCAGCCCCAACACAGGGGGTCTCACCGGGGAGCTGTTTTTT. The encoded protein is CASSPNTGGLTGELFF.

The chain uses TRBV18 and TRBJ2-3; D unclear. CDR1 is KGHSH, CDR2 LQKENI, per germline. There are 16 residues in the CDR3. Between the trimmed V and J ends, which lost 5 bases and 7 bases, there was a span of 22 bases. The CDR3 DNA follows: TGTGCCAGCTCAACAATTGCCGGGCAAGTGAGGAATACGCAGTATTTT. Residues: CASSTIAGQVRNTQYF.

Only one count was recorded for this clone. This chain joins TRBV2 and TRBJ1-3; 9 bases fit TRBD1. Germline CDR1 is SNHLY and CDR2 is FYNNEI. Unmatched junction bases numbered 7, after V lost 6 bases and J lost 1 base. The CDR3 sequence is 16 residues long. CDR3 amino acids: CASRPVTGGSGNTIYF. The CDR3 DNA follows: TGTGCCAGCAGACCTGTGACAGGGGGGTCTGGAAACACCATATATTTT.

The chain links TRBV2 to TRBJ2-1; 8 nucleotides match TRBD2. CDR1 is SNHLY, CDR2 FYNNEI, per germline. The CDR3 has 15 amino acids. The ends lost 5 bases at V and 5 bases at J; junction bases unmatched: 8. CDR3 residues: CASSHEALADNEQFF. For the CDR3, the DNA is TGTGCCAGCAGTCACGAGGCACTAGCGGACAATGAGCAGTTCTTC.

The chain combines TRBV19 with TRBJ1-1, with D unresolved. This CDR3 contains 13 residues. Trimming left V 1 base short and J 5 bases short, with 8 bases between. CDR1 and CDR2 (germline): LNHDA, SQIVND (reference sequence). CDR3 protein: CASSIGLGTEAFF. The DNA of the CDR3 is TGTGCCAGTAGTATAGGATTGGGTACTGAAGCTTTCTTT.

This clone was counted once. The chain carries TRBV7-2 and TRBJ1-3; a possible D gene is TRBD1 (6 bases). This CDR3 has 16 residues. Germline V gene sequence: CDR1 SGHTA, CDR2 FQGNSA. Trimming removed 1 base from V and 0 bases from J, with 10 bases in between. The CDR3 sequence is CASSLGGADSGNTIYF. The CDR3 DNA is TGTGCCAGCAGCTTAGGGGGGGCCGACTCTGGAAACACCATATATTTT.

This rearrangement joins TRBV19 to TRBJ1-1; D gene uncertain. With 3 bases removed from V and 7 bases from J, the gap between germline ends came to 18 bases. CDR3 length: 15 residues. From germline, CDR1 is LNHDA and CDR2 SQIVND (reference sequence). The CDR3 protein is CASSIREGSPFEAFF. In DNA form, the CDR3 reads TGTGCCAGTAGTATTCGAGAAGGGTCACCCTTTGAAGCTTTCTTT.

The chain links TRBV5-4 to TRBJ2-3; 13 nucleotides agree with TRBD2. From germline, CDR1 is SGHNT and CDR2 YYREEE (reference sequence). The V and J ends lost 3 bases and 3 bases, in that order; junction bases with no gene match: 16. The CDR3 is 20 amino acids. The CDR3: CASSSSGLAGAGGITDTQYF. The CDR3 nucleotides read TGTGCCAGCAGCTCCTCAGGACTAGCGGGGGCAGGGGGGATTACAGATACGCAGTATTTT.

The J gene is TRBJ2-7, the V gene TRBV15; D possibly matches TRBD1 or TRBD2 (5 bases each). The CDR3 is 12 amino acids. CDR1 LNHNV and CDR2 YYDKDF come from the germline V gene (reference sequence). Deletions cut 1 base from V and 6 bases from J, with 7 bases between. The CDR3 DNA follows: TGTGCCACCAGCAGAGTTGGGGGCGAGCAGTACTTC. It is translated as CATSRVGGEQYF.

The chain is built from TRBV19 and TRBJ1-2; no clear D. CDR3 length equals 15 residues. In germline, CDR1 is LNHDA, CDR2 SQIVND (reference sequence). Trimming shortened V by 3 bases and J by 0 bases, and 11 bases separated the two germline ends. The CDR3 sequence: CASSIPGSPNYGYTF. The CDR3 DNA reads TGTGCCAGTAGTATCCCAGGATCTCCTAACTATGGCTACACCTTC.

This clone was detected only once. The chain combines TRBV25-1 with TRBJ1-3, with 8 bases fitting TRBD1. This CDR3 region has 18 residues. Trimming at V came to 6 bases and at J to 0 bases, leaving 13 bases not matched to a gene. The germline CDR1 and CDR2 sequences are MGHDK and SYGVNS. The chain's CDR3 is CASRIGGQGAYSGNTIYF. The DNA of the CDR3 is TGTGCCAGCAGGATCGGTGGGCAGGGGGCCTACTCTGGAAACACCATATATTTT.

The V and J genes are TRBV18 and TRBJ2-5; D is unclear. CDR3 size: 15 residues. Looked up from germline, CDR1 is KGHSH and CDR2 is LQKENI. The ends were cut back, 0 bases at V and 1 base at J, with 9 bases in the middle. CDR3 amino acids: CASSPPEESQETQYF. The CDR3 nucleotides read TGTGCCAGCTCACCACCGGAAGAGTCCCAAGAGACCCAGTACTTC.

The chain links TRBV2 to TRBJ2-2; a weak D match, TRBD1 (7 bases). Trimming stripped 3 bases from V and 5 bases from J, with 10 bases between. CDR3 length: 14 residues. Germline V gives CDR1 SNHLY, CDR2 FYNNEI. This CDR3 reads CASSETGRTGELFF. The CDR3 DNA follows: TGTGCCAGCAGTGAGACAGGGAGGACCGGGGAGCTGTTTTTT.

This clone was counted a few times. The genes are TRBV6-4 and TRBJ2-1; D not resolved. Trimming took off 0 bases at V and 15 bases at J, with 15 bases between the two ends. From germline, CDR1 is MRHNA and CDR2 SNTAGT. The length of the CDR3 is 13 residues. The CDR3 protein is CASSDSGSVRRFF. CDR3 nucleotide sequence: TGTGCCAGCAGTGACTCAGGGTCAGTGAGGCGGTTCTTC.

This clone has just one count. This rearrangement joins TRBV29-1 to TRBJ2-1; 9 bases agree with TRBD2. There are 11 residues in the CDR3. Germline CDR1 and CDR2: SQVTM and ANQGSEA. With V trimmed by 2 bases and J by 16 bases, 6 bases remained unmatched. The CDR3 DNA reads TGCAGCGTTGAACTTGCGGGAGGGCCCTTCTTC. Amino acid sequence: CSVELAGGPFF.

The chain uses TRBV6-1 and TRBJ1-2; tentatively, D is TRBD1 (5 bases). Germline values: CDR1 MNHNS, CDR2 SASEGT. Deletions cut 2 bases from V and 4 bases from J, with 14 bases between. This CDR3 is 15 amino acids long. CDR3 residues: CASSENWGLGYGYTF. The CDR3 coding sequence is TGTGCCAGCAGTGAAAATTGGGGACTAGGCTATGGCTACACCTTC.

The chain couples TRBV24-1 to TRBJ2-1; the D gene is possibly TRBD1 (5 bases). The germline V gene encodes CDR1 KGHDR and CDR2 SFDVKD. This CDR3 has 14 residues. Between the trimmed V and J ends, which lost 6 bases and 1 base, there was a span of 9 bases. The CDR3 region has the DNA TGTGCCACCAGTTTGCCAGGGTCCTACAATGAGCAGTTCTTC. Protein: CATSLPGSYNEQFF.

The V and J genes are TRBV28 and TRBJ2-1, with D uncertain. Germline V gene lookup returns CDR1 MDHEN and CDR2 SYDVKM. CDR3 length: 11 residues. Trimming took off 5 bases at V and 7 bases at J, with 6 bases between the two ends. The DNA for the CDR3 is TGTGCCAGCAGTACGGATAATGAGCAGTTCTTC. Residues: CASSTDNEQFF. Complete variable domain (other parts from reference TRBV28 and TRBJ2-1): DVKVTQSSRYLVKRTGEKVFLECVQDMDHENMFWYRQDPGLGLRLIYFSYDVKMKEKGDIPEGYSVSREKKERFSLILESASTNQTSMYLCASSTDNEQFFGPGTRLTVL.

The CDR3 DNA reads TGTGCCAGCAGCCTCGGGTGGCTTGCCTATGGCTACACCTTC. It translates to CASSLGWLAYGYTF. J is TRBJ1-2 and V is TRBV28; D remains ambiguous. Trimming stripped 6 bases from V and 4 bases from J, with 15 bases between. Per the germline V gene, CDR1 is MDHEN and CDR2 is SYDVKM. This CDR3 has 14 amino acids.

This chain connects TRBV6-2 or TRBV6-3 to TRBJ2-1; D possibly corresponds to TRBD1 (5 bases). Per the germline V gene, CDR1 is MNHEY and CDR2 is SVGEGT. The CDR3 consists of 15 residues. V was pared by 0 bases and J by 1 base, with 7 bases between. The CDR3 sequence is CASSYSQGSYNEQFF. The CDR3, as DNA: TGTGCCAGCAGTTACTCCCAGGGTTCCTACAATGAGCAGTTCTTC.

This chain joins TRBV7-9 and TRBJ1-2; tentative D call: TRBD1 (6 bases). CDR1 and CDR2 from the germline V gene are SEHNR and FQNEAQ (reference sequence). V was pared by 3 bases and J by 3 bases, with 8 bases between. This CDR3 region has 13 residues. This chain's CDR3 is CASSLDSHYGYTF. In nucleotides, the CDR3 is TGTGCCAGCAGCTTGGACAGCCACTATGGCTACACCTTC. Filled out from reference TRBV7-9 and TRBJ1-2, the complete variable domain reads DTGVSQNPRHKITKRGQNVTFRCDPISEHNRLYWYRQTLGQGPEFLTYFQNEAQLEKSRLLSDRFSAERPKGSFSTLEIQRTEQGDSAMYLCASSLDSHYGYTFGSGTRLTVV.

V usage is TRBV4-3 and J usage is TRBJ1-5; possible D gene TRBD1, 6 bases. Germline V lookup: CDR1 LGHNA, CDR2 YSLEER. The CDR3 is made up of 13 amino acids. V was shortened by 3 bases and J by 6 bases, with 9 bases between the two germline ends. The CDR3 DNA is TGCGCCAGCAGCCAGGGGGCGAGTCAGCCCCAGCATTTT. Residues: CASSQGASQPQHF.

In DNA, the CDR3 is TGTGCCAGCAGCCCCGAGGGGGATACGGAGACCCAGTACTTC. Translated, it gives CASSPEGDTETQYF. The chain recombines TRBV4-2 with TRBJ2-5; perhaps TRBD1 as D (6 bases). Germline CDR1 and CDR2: LGHNA and YNFKEQ. CDR3 length equals 14 residues. The ends were cut back, 4 bases at V and 5 bases at J, with 14 bases in the middle.